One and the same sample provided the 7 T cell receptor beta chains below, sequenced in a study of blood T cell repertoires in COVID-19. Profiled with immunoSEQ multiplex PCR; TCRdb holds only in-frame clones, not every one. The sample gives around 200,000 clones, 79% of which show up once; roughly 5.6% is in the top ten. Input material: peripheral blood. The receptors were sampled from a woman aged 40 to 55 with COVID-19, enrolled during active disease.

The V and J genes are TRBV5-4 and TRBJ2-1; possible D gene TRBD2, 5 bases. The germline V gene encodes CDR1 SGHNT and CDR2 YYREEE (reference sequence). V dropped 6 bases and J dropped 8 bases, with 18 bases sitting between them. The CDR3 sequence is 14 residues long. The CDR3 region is CASMVGGSRDEQFF. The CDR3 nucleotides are TGTGCCAGCATGGTTGGCGGGTCGAGGGATGAGCAGTTCTTC.

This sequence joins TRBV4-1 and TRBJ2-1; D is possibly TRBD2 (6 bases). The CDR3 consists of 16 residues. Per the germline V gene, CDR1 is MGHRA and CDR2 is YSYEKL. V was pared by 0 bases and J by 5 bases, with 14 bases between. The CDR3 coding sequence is TGCGCCAGCAGCCAAGATGGAGGCGGGGTAAACAATGAGCAGTTCTTC. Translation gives CASSQDGGGVNNEQFF.

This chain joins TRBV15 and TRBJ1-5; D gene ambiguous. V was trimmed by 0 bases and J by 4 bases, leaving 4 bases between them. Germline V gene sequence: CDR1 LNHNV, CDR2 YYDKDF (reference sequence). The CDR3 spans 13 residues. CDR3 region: CATSRDINQPQHF. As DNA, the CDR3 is TGTGCCACCAGCAGAGATATAAATCAGCCCCAGCATTTT.

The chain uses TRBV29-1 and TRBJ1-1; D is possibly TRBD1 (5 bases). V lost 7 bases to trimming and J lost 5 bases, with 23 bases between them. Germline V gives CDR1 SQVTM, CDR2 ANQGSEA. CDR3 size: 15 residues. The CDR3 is CSASRGSLRITEAFF. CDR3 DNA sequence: TGCAGCGCTTCGCGGGGGAGCCTACGCATAACTGAAGCTTTCTTT.

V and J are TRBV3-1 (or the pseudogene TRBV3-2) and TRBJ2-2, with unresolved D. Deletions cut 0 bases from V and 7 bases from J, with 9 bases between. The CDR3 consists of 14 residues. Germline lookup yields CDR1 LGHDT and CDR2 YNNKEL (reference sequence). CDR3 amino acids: CASSQDSRYGELFF. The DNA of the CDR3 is TGTGCCAGCAGCCAAGACTCGAGGTACGGGGAGCTGTTTTTT.

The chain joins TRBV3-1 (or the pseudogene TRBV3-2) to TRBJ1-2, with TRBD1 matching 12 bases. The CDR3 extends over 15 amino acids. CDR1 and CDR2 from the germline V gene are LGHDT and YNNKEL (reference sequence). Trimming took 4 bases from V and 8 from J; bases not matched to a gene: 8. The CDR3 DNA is TGTGCCAGCAGCCGGCCCGGGACAGGGGGCAAAGGCTACACCTTC. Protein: CASSRPGTGGKGYTF.

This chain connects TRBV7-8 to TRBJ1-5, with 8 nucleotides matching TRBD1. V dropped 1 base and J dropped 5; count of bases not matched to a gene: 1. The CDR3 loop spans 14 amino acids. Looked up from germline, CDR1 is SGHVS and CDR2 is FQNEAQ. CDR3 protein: CASSLGQGHQPQHF. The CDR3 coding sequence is TGTGCCAGCAGCTTAGGACAGGGGCATCAGCCCCAGCATTTT.